The rows below give T cell receptor beta chains drawn from one sample of a study of early T cells in non-severe SARS-CoV-2 infection. In TCRdb, the 5' RACE reads were re-called with MiXCR into one record per CDR3 protein. The data contain tens of thousands of distinct CDR3 sequences, more than 10% of them singletons. Source: whole blood, taken at baseline. These receptors were collected from an adult who was a healthcare worker with PCR-confirmed SARS-CoV-2 infection or an uninfected control (not recorded which). The donor label of this sample is uncertain. The CDR3 runs from the conserved cysteine through the conserved F or W. D genes are given only for firm matches. Some rows have no size entry. The others give once, few or many, or a class for an expanded clone.

abundance: NA; d_gene: NA; j_gene: TRBJ1-1; v_gene: TRBV10-2; CDR3aa: CASSSDTRLNTEAFF; CDR3nt: TGCGCCAGCAGCTCAGACACTCGTTTGAACACTGAAGCTTTCTTT
abundance: few; d_gene: TRBD1; j_gene: TRBJ2-1; v_gene: TRBV2; CDR3aa: CASSSQGARREQFF; CDR3nt: TGTGCCAGCAGTTCACAGGGGGCCAGGAGGGAGCAGTTCTTC
abundance: few; d_gene: NA; j_gene: TRBJ2-5; v_gene: TRBV7-9; CDR3aa: CASSSTLAETQYF; CDR3nt: TGTGCCAGCAGCTCCACACTCGCGGAGACCCAGTACTTC
abundance: few; d_gene: TRBD2; j_gene: TRBJ2-2; v_gene: TRBV11-2; CDR3aa: CASSLSGGLGELFF; CDR3nt: TGTGCCAGCAGCTTATCGGGGGGACTTGGGGAGCTGTTTTTT
abundance: NA; d_gene: NA; j_gene: TRBJ2-5; v_gene: TRBV5-1; CDR3aa: CASSFVQGRWKQETQYF; CDR3nt: TGCGCCAGCAGCTTCGTCCAGGGTAGATGGAAACAAGAGACCCAGTACTTC
abundance: few; d_gene: TRBD1; j_gene: TRBJ2-1; v_gene: TRBV11-2; CDR3aa: CASSIGTGDSNEQFF; CDR3nt: TGTGCCAGCAGCATCGGGACAGGGGATTCGAATGAGCAGTTCTTC
abundance: NA; d_gene: NA; j_gene: TRBJ1-1; v_gene: TRBV13; CDR3aa: CASSPRTGLNTEAFF; CDR3nt: TGTGCCAGCAGCCCACGGACGGGGCTGAACACTGAAGCTTTCTTT
abundance: few; d_gene: NA; j_gene: TRBJ1-5; v_gene: TRBV18; CDR3aa: CASSPSGAGNQPQHF; CDR3nt: TGTGCCAGCTCACCCTCCGGGGCAGGCAATCAGCCCCAGCATTTT
abundance: NA; d_gene: TRBD2; j_gene: TRBJ2-1; v_gene: TRBV3-1; CDR3aa: CASSIGAGVSNEQFF; CDR3nt: TGTGCCAGCAGCATCGGAGCGGGGGTGTCGAATGAGCAGTTCTTC
abundance: few; d_gene: NA; j_gene: TRBJ1-2; v_gene: TRBV5-1; CDR3aa: CASSPMADYGYTF; CDR3nt: TGCGCCAGCAGCCCGATGGCAGACTATGGCTACACCTTC
abundance: many; d_gene: TRBD1; j_gene: TRBJ1-2; v_gene: TRBV12-5; CDR3aa: CASGLAPRGQDYGYTF; CDR3nt: TGTGCTAGTGGTTTGGCTCCCAGGGGGCAGGACTATGGCTACACCTTC
abundance: many; d_gene: NA; j_gene: TRBJ2-1; v_gene: TRBV29-1; CDR3aa: CSVELGDYNEQFF; CDR3nt: TGCAGCGTTGAATTAGGTGACTACAATGAGCAGTTCTTC
abundance: many; d_gene: NA; j_gene: TRBJ1-1; v_gene: TRBV12-3/TRBV12-4; CDR3aa: CASTRRGVGTEAFF; CDR3nt: TGTGCCAGCACCCGGAGAGGGGTCGGTACTGAAGCTTTCTTT
abundance: few; d_gene: NA; j_gene: TRBJ2-3; v_gene: TRBV3-1; CDR3aa: CASGPGTDTQYF; CDR3nt: TGTGCCAGCGGCCCGGGCACAGATACGCAGTATTTT
abundance: NA; d_gene: NA; j_gene: TRBJ1-1; v_gene: TRBV30; CDR3aa: CAWSVVGGYTEAFF; CDR3nt: TGTGCCTGGAGTGTCGTAGGGGGGTACACTGAAGCTTTCTTT
abundance: few; d_gene: TRBD2; j_gene: TRBJ2-1; v_gene: TRBV20-1; CDR3aa: CSASERGGRYNEQFF; CDR3nt: TGCAGTGCTAGCGAGCGGGGGGGCCGGTACAATGAGCAGTTCTTC
abundance: few; d_gene: NA; j_gene: TRBJ2-2; v_gene: TRBV6-5; CDR3aa: CASRWTAANTGELFF; CDR3nt: TGTGCCAGCAGATGGACAGCTGCGAACACCGGGGAGCTGTTTTTT
abundance: NA; d_gene: NA; j_gene: TRBJ2-3; v_gene: TRBV6-2/TRBV6-3; CDR3aa: CASSSLRGATDTQYF; CDR3nt: TGTGCCAGCAGTTCTCTACGGGGGGCTACAGATACGCAGTATTTT
abundance: few; d_gene: TRBD1; j_gene: TRBJ1-1; v_gene: TRBV6-5; CDR3aa: CASSYVGQMNTEAFF; CDR3nt: TGTGCCAGCAGTTACGTGGGACAGATGAACACTGAAGCTTTCTTT
abundance: NA; d_gene: NA; j_gene: TRBJ1-2; v_gene: TRBV5-6; CDR3aa: CASSLFGRVITNYGYTF; CDR3nt: TGTGCCAGCAGCTTGTTTGGCCGGGTAATAACTAACTATGGCTACACCTTC
abundance: NA; d_gene: NA; j_gene: TRBJ2-3; v_gene: TRBV6-1; CDR3aa: CASSVLESDTQYF; CDR3nt: TGTGCCAGCAGTGTTCTAGAATCAGATACGCAGTATTTT
abundance: NA; d_gene: NA; j_gene: TRBJ2-3; v_gene: TRBV11-2; CDR3aa: CASSLAPGPTQYF; CDR3nt: TGTGCCAGCAGCTTAGCCCCGGGACCTACGCAGTATTTT
abundance: few; d_gene: TRBD1; j_gene: TRBJ2-6; v_gene: TRBV4-1; CDR3aa: CASSPGQGPGANVLTF; CDR3nt: TGCGCCAGCAGCCCAGGACAGGGTCCTGGGGCCAACGTCCTGACTTTC
abundance: few; d_gene: TRBD1; j_gene: TRBJ2-2; v_gene: TRBV20-1; CDR3aa: CSARDVGQGRAGELFF; CDR3nt: TGCAGTGCTAGAGACGTCGGACAGGGTCGGGCCGGGGAGCTGTTTTTT
abundance: few; d_gene: NA; j_gene: TRBJ1-2; v_gene: TRBV11-2; CDR3aa: CASSLDRSRMYGYTF; CDR3nt: TGTGCCAGCAGCTTAGATCGGAGCAGGATGTATGGCTACACCTTC
abundance: NA; d_gene: TRBD2; j_gene: TRBJ2-1; v_gene: TRBV12-3/TRBV12-4; CDR3aa: CASSLRGGAYNEQFF; CDR3nt: TGTGCCAGCAGTTTGCGCGGGGGAGCCTACAATGAGCAGTTCTTC
abundance: NA; d_gene: NA; j_gene: TRBJ1-2; v_gene: TRBV29-1; CDR3aa: CSSAGDSDYGYTF; CDR3nt: TGCAGCTCAGCAGGGGATTCGGACTATGGCTACACCTTC
abundance: many; d_gene: NA; j_gene: TRBJ2-5; v_gene: TRBV7-8; CDR3aa: CASSHGLMETQYF; CDR3nt: TGTGCCAGCAGCCATGGACTAATGGAGACCCAGTACTTC
abundance: few; d_gene: NA; j_gene: TRBJ1-6; v_gene: TRBV4-1; CDR3aa: CASSRNRDNSPLHF; CDR3nt: TGCGCCAGCAGCCGCAACAGGGACAATTCACCCCTCCACTTT
abundance: few; d_gene: TRBD1; j_gene: TRBJ2-2; v_gene: TRBV29-1; CDR3aa: CSVDGTGAGELFF; CDR3nt: TGCAGCGTTGACGGGACAGGGGCCGGGGAGCTGTTTTTT
abundance: many; d_gene: NA; j_gene: TRBJ1-2; v_gene: TRBV12-3/TRBV12-4; CDR3aa: CASAPLQGLGYTF; CDR3nt: TGTGCCAGCGCACCTTTACAGGGTCTTGGCTACACCTTC
abundance: NA; d_gene: NA; j_gene: TRBJ2-3; v_gene: TRBV29-1; CDR3aa: CSVPIRGWGTDTQYF; CDR3nt: TGCAGCGTACCGATCAGGGGATGGGGCACAGATACGCAGTATTTT
abundance: NA; d_gene: TRBD1; j_gene: TRBJ2-3; v_gene: TRBV2; CDR3aa: CASQTGRYTDTQYF; CDR3nt: TGTGCCAGCCAGACAGGGCGGTACACAGATACGCAGTATTTT
abundance: many; d_gene: NA; j_gene: TRBJ1-4; v_gene: TRBV4-2; CDR3aa: CASSQADRTNEKLFF; CDR3nt: TGTGCCAGCAGCCAAGCCGACAGAACTAATGAAAAACTGTTTTTT
abundance: NA; d_gene: NA; j_gene: TRBJ1-5; v_gene: TRBV20-1; CDR3aa: CSARGGNQPQHF; CDR3nt: TGCAGTGCTAGAGGGGGAAATCAGCCCCAGCATTTT
abundance: few; d_gene: NA; j_gene: TRBJ1-5; v_gene: TRBV1; CDR3aa: CTSSIPPGSNQPQHF; CDR3nt: TGCACCAGCAGCATCCCCCCGGGTAGCAATCAGCCCCAGCATTTT
abundance: few; d_gene: NA; j_gene: TRBJ1-1; v_gene: TRBV5-1; CDR3aa: CASSLMADTEAFF; CDR3nt: TGCGCCAGCAGCTTGATGGCTGACACTGAAGCTTTCTTT
abundance: NA; d_gene: NA; j_gene: TRBJ2-1; v_gene: TRBV2; CDR3aa: CASSKEYYNEQFF; CDR3nt: TGTGCCAGCAGCAAAGAATATTACAATGAGCAGTTCTTC
abundance: NA; d_gene: TRBD1; j_gene: TRBJ1-6; v_gene: TRBV20-1; CDR3aa: CSARDTGGRNSPLHF; CDR3nt: TGCAGTGCTAGAGATACAGGGGGCAGAAATTCACCCCTCCACTTT
abundance: NA; d_gene: NA; j_gene: TRBJ2-5; v_gene: TRBV11-2; CDR3aa: CASSTAGRPKETQYF; CDR3nt: TGTGCCAGCAGCACCGCGGGACGGCCAAAAGAGACCCAGTACTTC
abundance: NA; d_gene: NA; j_gene: TRBJ1-2; v_gene: TRBV2; CDR3aa: CASSGQENYGYTF; CDR3nt: TGTGCCAGCAGTGGACAGGAGAACTATGGCTACACCTTC